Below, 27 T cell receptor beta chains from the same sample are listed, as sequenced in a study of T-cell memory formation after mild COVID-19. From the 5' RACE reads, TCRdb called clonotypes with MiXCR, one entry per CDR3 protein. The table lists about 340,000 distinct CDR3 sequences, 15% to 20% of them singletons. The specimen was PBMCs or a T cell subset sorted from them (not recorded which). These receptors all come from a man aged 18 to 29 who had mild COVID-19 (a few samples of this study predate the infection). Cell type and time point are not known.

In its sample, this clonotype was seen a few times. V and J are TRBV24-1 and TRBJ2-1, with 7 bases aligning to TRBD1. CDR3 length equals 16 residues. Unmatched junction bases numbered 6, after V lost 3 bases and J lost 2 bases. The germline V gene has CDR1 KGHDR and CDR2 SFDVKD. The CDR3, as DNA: TGTGCCACCAGTGATAACCGGGACAGTACCTACAATGAGCAGTTCTTC. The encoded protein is CATSDNRDSTYNEQFF.

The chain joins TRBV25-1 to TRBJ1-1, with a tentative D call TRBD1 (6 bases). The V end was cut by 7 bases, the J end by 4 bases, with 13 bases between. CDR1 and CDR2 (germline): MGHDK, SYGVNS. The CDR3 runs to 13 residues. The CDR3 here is CASTWGGATEAFF. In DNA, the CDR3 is TGTGCCAGCACGTGGGGGGGGGCCACTGAAGCTTTCTTT.

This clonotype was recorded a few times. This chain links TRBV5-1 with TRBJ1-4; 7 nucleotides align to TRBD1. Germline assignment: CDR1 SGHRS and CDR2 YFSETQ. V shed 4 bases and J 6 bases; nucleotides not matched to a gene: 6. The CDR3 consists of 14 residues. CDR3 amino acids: CASSTGTEDEKLFF. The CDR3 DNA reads TGCGCCAGCAGCACCGGGACAGAAGATGAAAAACTGTTTTTT. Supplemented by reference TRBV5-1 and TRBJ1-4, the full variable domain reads KAGVTQTPRYLIKTRGQQVTLSCSPISGHRSVSWYQQTPGQGLQFLFEYFSETQRNKGNFPGRFSGRQFSNSRSEMNVSTLELGDSALYLCASSTGTEDEKLFFGSGTQLSVL.

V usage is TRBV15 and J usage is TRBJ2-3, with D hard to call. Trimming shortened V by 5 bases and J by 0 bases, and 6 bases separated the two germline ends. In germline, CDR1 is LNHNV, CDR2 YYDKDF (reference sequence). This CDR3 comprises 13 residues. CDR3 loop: CATSPTSTDTQYF. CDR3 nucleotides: TGTGCCACCAGCCCGACTAGCACAGATACGCAGTATTTT.

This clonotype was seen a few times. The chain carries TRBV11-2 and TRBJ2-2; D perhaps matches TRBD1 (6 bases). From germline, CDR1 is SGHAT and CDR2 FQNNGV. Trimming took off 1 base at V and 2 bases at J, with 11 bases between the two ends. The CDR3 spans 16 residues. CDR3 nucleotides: TGTGCCAGCAGCTTAGTTCGGGACACAAACACCGGGGAGCTGTTTTTT. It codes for CASSLVRDTNTGELFF.

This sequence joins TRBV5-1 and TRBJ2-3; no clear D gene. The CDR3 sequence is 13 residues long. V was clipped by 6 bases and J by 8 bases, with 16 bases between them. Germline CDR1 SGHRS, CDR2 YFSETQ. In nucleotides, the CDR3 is TGCGCCAGCAACCCCTCAGTATGGTGTACGCAGTATTTT. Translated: CASNPSVWCTQYF.

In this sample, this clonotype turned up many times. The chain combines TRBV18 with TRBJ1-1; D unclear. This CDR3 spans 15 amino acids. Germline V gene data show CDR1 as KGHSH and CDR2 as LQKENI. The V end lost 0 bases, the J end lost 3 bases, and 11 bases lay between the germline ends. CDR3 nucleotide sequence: TGTGCCAGCTCACCACCTTCACGGGCCGACACTGAAGCTTTCTTT. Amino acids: CASSPPSRADTEAFF.

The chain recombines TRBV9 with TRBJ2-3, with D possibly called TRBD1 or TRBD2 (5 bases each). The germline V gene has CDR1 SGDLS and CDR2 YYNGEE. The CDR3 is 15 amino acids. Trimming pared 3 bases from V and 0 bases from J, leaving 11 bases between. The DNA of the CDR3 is TGTGCCAGCAGCGCCCCCTGGGGGAGCACAGATACGCAGTATTTT. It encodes CASSAPWGSTDTQYF. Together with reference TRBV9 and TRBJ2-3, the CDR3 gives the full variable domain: DSGVTQTPKHLITATGQRVTLRCSPRSGDLSVYWYQQSLDQGLQFLIQYYNGEERAKGNILERFSAQQFPDLHSELNLSSLELGDSALYFCASSAPWGSTDTQYFGPGTRLTVL.

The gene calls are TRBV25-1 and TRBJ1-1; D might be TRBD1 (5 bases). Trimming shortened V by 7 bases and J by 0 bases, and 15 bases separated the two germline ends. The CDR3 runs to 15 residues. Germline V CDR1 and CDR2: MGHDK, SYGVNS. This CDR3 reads CASTARGGLNTEAFF. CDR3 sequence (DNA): TGTGCCAGCACTGCACGGGGGGGATTGAACACTGAAGCTTTCTTT.

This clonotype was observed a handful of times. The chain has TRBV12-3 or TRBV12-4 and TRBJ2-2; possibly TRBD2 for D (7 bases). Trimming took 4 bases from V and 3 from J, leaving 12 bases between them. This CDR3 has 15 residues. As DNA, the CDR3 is TGTGCCAGCAGTTGGGGGGGGGCCGACACCGGGGAGCTGTTTTTT. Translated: CASSWGGADTGELFF.

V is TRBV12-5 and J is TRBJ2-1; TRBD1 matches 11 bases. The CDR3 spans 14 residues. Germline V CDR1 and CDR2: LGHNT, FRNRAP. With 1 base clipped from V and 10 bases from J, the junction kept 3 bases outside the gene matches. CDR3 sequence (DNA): TGTGCTAGTGGTTTGGGGACAGGGGGCCGAGAGCAGTTCTTC. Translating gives CASGLGTGGREQFF.

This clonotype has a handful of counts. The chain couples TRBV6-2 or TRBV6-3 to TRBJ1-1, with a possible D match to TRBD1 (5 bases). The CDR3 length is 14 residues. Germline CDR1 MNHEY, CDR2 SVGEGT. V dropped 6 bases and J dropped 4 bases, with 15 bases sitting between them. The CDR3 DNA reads TGTGCCAGCAGAGGCAGGGCTGTTGGCACTGAAGCTTTCTTT. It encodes CASRGRAVGTEAFF.

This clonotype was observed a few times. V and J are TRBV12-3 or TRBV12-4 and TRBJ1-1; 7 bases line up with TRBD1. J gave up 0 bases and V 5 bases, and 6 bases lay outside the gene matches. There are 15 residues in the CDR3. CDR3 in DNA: TGTGCCAGCAGTCCCCGACAGGGCCTGAACACTGAAGCTTTCTTT. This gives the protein CASSPRQGLNTEAFF.

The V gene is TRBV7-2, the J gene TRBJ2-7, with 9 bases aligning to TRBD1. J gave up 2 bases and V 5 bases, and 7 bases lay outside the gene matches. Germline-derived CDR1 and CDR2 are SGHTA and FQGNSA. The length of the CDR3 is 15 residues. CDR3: CASSSPGTGTYEQYF. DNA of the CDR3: TGTGCCAGCAGCAGCCCCGGGACAGGGACCTACGAGCAGTACTTC.

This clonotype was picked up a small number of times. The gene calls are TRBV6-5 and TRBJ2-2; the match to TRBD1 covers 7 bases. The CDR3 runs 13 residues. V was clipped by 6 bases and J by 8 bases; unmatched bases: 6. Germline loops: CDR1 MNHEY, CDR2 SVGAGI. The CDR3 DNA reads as TGTGCCAGCAGACCAGGACAGGCGGGGGAGCTGTTTTTT. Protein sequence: CASRPGQAGELFF.

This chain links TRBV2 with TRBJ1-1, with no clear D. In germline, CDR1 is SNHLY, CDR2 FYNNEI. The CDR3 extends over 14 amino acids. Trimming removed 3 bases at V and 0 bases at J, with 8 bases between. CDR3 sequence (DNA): TGTGCCAGCAGTGATTTAGTTATGAACACTGAAGCTTTCTTT. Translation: CASSDLVMNTEAFF. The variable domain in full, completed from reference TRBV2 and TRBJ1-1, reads EPEVTQTPSHQVTQMGQEVILRCVPISNHLYFYWYRQILGQKVEFLVSFYNNEISEKSEIFDDQFSVERPDGSNFTLKIRSTKLEDSAMYFCASSDLVMNTEAFFGQGTRLTVV.

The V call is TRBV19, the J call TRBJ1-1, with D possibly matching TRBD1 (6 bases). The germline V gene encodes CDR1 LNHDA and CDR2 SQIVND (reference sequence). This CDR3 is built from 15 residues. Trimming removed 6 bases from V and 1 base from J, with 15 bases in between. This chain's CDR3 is CASSFEGVANTEAFF. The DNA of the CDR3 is TGTGCCAGTAGCTTTGAGGGGGTTGCGAACACTGAAGCTTTCTTT.

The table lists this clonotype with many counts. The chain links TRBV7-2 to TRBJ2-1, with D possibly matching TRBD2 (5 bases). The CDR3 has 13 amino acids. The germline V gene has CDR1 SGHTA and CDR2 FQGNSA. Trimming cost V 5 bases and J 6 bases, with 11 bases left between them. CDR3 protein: CASSETRFNEQFF. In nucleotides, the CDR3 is TGTGCCAGCAGCGAAACTAGATTCAATGAGCAGTTCTTC.

CDR3 sequence: CASSSSWVDRGPYEQYF. CDR3 nucleotide sequence: TGTGCCAGCAGCTCCTCTTGGGTAGACAGGGGACCCTACGAGCAGTACTTC. This chain uses TRBV7-9 with TRBJ2-7; 8 bases line up with TRBD1. V was pared by 4 bases and J by 2 bases, with 13 bases of the junction left unmatched. The CDR3 length is 17 residues. Germline-derived CDR1 and CDR2 are SEHNR and FQNEAQ (reference sequence). Variable domain in full (rest from reference TRBV7-9 and TRBJ2-7): DTGVSQNPRHKITKRGQNVTFRCDPISEHNRLYWYRQTLGQGPEFLTYFQNEAQLEKSRLLSDRFSAERPKGSFSTLEIQRTEQGDSAMYLCASSSSWVDRGPYEQYFGPGTRLTVT.

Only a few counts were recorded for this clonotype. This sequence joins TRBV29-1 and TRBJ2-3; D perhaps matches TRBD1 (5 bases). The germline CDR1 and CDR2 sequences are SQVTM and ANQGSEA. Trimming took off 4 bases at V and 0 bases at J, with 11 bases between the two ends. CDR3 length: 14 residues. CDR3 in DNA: TGCAGCGTTGGAGTGGGGCCTAGCACAGATACGCAGTATTTT. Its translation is CSVGVGPSTDTQYF.

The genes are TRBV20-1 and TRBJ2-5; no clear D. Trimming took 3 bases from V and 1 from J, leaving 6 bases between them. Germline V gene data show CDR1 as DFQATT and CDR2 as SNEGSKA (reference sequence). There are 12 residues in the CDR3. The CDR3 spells CSASAVQETQYF. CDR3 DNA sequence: TGCAGTGCTAGCGCAGTCCAAGAGACCCAGTACTTC.

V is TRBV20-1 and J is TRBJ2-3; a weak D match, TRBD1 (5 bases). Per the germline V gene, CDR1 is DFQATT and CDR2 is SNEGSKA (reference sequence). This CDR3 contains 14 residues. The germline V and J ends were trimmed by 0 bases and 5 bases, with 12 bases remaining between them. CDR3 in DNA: TGCAGTGCTAGAGACAGGGTCGGAAAAGATACGCAGTATTTT. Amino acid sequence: CSARDRVGKDTQYF.

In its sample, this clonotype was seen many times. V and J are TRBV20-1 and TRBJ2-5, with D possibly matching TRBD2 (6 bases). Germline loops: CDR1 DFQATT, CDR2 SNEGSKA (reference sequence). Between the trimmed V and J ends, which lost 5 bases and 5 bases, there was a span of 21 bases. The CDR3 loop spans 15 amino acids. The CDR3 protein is CSAPGGSGTGETQYF. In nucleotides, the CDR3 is TGCAGTGCTCCCGGGGGTAGCGGTACGGGGGAGACCCAGTACTTC.

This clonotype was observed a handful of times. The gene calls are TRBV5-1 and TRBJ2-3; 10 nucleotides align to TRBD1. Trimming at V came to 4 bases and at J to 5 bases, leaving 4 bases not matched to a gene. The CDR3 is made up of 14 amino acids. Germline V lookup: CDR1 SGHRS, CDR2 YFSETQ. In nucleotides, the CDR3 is TGCGCCAGCAGCCCGGGACAGGGGAAAGATACGCAGTATTTT. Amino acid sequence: CASSPGQGKDTQYF.

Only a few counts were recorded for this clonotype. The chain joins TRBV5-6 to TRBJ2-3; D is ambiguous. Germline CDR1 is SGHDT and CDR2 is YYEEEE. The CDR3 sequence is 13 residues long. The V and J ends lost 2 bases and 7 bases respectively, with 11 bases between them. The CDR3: CASSFALTNTQYF. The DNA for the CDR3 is TGTGCCAGCAGCTTTGCCTTGACGAATACGCAGTATTTT. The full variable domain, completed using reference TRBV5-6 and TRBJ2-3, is DAGVTQSPTHLIKTRGQQVTLRCSPKSGHDTVSWYQQALGQGPQFIFQYYEEEERQRGNFPDRFSGHQFPNYSSELNVNALLLGDSALYLCASSFALTNTQYFGPGTRLTVL.

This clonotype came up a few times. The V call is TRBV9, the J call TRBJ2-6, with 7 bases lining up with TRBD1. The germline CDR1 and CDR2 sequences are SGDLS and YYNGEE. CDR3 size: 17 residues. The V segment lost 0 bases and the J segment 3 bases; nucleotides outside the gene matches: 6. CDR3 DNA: TGTGCCAGCAGCGTAGAGACAGGGTCGCGTGGGGCCAACGTCCTGACTTTC. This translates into CASSVETGSRGANVLTF.

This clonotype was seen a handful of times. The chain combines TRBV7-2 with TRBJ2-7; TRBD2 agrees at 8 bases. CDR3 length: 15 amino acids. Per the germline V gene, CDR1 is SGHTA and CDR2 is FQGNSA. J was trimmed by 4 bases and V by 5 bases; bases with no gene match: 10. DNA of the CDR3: TGTGCCAGCAGCGTAACCGGGACTAGGGAATACGAGCAGTACGTC. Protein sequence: CASSVTGTREYEQYV.